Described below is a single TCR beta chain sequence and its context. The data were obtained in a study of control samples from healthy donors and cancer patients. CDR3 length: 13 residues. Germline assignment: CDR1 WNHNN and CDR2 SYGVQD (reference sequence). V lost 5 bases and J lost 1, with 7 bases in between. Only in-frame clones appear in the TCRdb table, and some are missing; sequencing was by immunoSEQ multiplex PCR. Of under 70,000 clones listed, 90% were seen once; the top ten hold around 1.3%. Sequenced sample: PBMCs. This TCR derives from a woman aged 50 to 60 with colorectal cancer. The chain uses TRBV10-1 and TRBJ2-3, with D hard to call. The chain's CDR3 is CASSSSGTDTQYF. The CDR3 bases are TGCGCCAGCAGTTCCAGCGGCACAGATACGCAGTATTTT.